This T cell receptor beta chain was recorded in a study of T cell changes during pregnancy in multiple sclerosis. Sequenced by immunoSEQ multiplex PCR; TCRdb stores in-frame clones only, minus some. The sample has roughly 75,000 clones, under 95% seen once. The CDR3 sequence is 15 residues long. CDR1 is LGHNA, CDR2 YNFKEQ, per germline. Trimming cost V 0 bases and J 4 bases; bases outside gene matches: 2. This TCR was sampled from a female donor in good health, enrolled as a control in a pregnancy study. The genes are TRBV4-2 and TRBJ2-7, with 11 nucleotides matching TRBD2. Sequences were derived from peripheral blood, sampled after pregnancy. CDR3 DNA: TGTGCCAGCAGCCAAGACTCTAGCGGGGGGTACGAGCAGTACTTC. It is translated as CASSQDSSGGYEQYF.